The present T cell receptor (beta chain) was sequenced within a study of blood T cell repertoires in COVID-19. Study details: The origin of the acute and convalescent COVID-19 samples was the United States, Italy and Spain.

Germline CDR1 reads MDHEN; CDR2 reads SYDVKM. CDR3 length equals 12 residues. The V end was cut by 5 bases, the J end by 1 base, with 5 bases between. This table comes from immunoSEQ multiplex PCR, and its TCRdb copy is limited to in-frame clones, with some not included. The sample shows about 240,000 clones, 70% to 85% of them seen only once. Sequenced: peripheral blood. The chain couples TRBV28 to TRBJ1-1, with D hard to call. This sequence originates from a woman of 80 years or more with acute or convalescent COVID-19. The CDR3 DNA reads as TGTGCCAGCAGTCCGGGGAACACTGAAGCTTTCTTT. This translates into CASSPGNTEAFF. Drawing the rest from reference TRBV28 and TRBJ1-1, the complete variable domain is DVKVTQSSRYLVKRTGEKVFLECVQDMDHENMFWYRQDPGLGLRLIYFSYDVKMKEKGDIPEGYSVSREKKERFSLILESASTNQTSMYLCASSPGNTEAFFGQGTRLTVV.